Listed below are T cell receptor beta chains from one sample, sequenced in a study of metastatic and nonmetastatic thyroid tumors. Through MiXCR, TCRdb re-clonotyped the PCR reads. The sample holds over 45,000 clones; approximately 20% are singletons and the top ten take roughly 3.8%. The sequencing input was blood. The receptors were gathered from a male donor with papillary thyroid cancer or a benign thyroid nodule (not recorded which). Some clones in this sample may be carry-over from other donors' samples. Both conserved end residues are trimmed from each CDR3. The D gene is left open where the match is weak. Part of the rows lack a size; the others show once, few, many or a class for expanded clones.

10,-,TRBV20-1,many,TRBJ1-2,SARDQTNGYT
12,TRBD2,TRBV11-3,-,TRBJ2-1,AIRASGIYNEQF
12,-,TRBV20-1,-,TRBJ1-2,SAPLGGNTYGYT
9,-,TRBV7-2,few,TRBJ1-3,ASSLDSTIY
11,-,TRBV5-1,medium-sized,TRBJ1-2,ASSLTANYGYT
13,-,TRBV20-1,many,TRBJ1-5,SAIDLGGGFQPQH
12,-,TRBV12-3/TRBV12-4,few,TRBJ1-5,ASIRVVSNQPQH
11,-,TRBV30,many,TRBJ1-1,AWRASRNTEAF
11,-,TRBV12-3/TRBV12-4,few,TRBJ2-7,ASSLGRARERY
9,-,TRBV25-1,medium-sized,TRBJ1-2,ASWGDYGYT
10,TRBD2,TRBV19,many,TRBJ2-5,AGGGLQETQY
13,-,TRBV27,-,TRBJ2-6,ASSLHSVGANVLT
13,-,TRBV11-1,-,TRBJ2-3,ASSHRDIDTDTQY
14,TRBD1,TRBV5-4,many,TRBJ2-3,ASSWTSAGGPDTQY
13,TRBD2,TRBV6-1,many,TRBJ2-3,ASSELAGAPDTQY
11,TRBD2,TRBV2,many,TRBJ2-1,ASSNAGGYEQF
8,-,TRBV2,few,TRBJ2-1,ANIGNEQF
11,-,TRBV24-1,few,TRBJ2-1,APARGHYNEQF
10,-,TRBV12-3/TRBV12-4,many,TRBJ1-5,ASSPGNQPQH
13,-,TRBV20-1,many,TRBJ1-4,SARADEVSYEKLF
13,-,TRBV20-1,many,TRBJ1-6,SARDTGPYNSPLH
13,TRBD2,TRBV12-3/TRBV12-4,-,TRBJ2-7,ASRRTSEPSYEQY
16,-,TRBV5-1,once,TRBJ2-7,ASSERQAYLSDPYEQY
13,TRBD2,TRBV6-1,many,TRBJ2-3,ASGWTSGGADTQY
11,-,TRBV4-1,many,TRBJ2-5,ASSQEGGGKKN
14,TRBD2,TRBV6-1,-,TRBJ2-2,ASQESGRGGTGELF
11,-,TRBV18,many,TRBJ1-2,ASAAGVNYGYT
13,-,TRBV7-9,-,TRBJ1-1,ASSLLGYMNTEAF
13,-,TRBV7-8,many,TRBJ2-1,ASSSREISYNEQF
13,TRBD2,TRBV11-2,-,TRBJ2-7,ASSLLAGGTYEQY
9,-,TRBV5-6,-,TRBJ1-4,ASSANEKLF
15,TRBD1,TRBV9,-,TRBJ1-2,ASSVGPGGTGRYGYT
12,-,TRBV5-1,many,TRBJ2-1,ASSLVTGLNEQF
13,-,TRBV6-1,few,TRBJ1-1,ASSVATAKNTEAF
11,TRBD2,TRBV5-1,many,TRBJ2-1,ASSPRREGEQF
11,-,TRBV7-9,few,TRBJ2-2,ASSKLNTGELF
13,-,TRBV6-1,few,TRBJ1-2,ASTSGPPGNYGYT
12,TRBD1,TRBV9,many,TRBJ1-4,ASSVEGAGEKLF